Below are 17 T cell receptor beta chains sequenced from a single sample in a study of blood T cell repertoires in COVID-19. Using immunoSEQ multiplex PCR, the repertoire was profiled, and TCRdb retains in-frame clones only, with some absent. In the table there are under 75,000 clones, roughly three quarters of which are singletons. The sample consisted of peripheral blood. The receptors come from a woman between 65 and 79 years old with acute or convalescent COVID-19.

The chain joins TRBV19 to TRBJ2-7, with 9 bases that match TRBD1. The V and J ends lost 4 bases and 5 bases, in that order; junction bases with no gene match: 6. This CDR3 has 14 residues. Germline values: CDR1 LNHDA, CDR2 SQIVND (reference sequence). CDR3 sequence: CASSKWTGDNEQYF. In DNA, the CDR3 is TGTGCCAGTAGTAAATGGACAGGGGACAACGAGCAGTACTTC.

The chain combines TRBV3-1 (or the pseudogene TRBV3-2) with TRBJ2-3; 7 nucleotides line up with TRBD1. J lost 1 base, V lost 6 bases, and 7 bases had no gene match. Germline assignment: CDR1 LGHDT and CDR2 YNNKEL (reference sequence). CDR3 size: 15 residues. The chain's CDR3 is CASRDRVVGTDTQYF. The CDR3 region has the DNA TGTGCCAGCAGAGACAGGGTGGTAGGCACAGATACGCAGTATTTT.

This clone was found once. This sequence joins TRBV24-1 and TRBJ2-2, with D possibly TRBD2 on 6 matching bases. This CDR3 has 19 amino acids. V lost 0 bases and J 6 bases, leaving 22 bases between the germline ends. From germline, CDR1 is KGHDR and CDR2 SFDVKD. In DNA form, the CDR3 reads TGTGCCACCAGTGATTTGCGACCAGACCCCACAAGCGGGTCCGGGGAGCTGTTTTTT. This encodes CATSDLRPDPTSGSGELFF.

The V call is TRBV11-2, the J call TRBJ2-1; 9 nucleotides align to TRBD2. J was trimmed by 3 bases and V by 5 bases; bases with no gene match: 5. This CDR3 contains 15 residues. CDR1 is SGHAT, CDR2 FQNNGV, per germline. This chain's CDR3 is CASSILAGLYNEQFF. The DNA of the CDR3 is TGTGCCAGCAGCATACTAGCGGGCCTCTACAATGAGCAGTTCTTC.

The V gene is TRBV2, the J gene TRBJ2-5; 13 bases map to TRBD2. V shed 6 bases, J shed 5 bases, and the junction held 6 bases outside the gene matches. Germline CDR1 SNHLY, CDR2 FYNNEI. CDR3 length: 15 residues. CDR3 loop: CASRGLAGRGETQYF. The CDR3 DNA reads TGTGCCAGCAGGGGACTAGCGGGGCGAGGGGAGACCCAGTACTTC.

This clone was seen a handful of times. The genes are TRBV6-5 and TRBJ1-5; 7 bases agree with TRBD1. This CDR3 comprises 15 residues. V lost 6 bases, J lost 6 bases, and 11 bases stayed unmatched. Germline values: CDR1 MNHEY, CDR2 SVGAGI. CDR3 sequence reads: CASRTDREDGQPQHF. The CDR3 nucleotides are TGTGCCAGCAGGACAGACAGGGAGGACGGTCAGCCCCAGCATTTT.

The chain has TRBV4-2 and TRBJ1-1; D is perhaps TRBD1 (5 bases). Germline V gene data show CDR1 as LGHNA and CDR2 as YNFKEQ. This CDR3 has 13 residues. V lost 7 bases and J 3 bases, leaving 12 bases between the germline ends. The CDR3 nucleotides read TGTGCCAGCACCCAGGGAGTTCACACTGAAGCTTTCTTT. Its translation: CASTQGVHTEAFF.

CDR3 nucleotide sequence: TGTGCCAGCAGCCTTGACAGGGCTGGGGCCAACGTCCTGACTTTC. Protein: CASSLDRAGANVLTF. The V and J genes are TRBV5-4 and TRBJ2-6; 7 nucleotides match TRBD1. The CDR3 has 15 amino acids. With V trimmed by 4 bases and J by 2 bases, 3 bases remained unmatched. Germline CDR1 SGHNT, CDR2 YYREEE (reference sequence). Complete variable domain (other parts from reference TRBV5-4 and TRBJ2-6): ETGVTQSPTHLIKTRGQQVTLRCSSQSGHNTVSWYQQALGQGPQFIFQYYREEENGRGNFPPRFSGLQFPNYSSELNVNALELDDSALYLCASSLDRAGANVLTFGAGSRLTVL.

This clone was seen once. The CDR3 region has the DNA TGTGCCAGCAGCGGGGGACAGGGTTCCACTGAAGCTTTCTTT. Translation: CASSGGQGSTEAFF. This sequence joins TRBV7-2 and TRBJ1-1, with 9 bases lining up with TRBD1. Germline V CDR1 and CDR2: SGHTA, FQGNSA. The CDR3 consists of 14 residues. With 5 bases clipped from V and 4 bases from J, the junction kept 5 bases outside the gene matches.

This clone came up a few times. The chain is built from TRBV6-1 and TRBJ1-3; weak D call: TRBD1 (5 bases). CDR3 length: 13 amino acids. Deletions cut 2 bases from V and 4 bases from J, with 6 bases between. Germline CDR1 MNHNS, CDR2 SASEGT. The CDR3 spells CASSEYRGNTIYF. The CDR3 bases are TGTGCCAGCAGTGAATACAGGGGAAACACCATATATTTT.

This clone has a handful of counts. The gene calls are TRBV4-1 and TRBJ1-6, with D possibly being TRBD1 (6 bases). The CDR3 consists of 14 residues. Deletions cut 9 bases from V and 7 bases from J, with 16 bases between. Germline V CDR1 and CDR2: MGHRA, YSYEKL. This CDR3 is CASVSGGTNSPLHF. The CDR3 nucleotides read TGCGCCAGTGTGTCGGGGGGCACCAATTCACCCCTCCACTTT.

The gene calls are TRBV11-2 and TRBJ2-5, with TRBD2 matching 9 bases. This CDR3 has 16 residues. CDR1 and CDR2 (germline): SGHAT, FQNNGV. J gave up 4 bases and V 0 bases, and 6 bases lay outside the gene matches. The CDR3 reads CASSLDQAGGRETQYF. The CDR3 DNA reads TGTGCCAGCAGCTTAGATCAAGCGGGGGGCCGAGAGACCCAGTACTTC. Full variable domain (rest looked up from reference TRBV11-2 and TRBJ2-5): EAGVAQSPRYKIIEKRQSVAFWCNPISGHATLYWYQQILGQGPKLLIQFQNNGVVDDSQLPKDRFSAERLKGVDSTLKIQPAKLEDSAVYLCASSLDQAGGRETQYFGPGTRLLVL.

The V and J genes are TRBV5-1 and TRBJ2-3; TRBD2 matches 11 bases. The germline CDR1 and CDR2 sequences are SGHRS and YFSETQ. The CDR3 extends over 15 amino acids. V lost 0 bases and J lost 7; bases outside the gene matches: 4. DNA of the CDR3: TGCGCCAGCAGCTTGGGCGCTAGCGGGGGGAATACGCAGTATTTT. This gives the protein CASSLGASGGNTQYF. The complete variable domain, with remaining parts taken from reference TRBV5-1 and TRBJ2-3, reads KAGVTQTPRYLIKTRGQQVTLSCSPISGHRSVSWYQQTPGQGLQFLFEYFSETQRNKGNFPGRFSGRQFSNSRSEMNVSTLELGDSALYLCASSLGASGGNTQYFGPGTRLTVL.

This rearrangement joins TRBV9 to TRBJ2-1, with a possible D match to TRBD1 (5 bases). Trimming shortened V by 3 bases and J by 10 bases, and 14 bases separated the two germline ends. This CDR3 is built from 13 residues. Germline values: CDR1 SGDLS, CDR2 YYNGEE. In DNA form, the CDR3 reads TGTGCCAGCAGCGCAGGGCAGGCTCGGGAGCAGTTCTTC. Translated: CASSAGQAREQFF.

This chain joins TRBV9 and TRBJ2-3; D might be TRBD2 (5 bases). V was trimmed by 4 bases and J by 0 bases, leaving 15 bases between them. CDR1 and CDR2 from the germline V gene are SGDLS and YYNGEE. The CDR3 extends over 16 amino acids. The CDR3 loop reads CASSPRTGSSTDTQYF. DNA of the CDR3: TGTGCCAGCAGCCCTCGGACGGGATCTAGCACAGATACGCAGTATTTT. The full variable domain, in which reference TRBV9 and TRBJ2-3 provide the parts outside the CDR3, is DSGVTQTPKHLITATGQRVTLRCSPRSGDLSVYWYQQSLDQGLQFLIQYYNGEERAKGNILERFSAQQFPDLHSELNLSSLELGDSALYFCASSPRTGSSTDTQYFGPGTRLTVL.

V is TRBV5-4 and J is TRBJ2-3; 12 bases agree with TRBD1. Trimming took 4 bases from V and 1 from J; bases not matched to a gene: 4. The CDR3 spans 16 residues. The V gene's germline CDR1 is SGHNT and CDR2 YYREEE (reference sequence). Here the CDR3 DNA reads TGTGCCAGCAGCACTGGGACAGGGGGCGGCACAGATACGCAGTATTTT. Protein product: CASSTGTGGGTDTQYF.

The CDR3 DNA reads as TGTGCCAGCAGCTTATCTAGCGGGGGGGCCATAAACGAGCAGTACTTC. Amino acid sequence: CASSLSSGGAINEQYF. The rearrangement joins TRBV7-2 to TRBJ2-7; 12 nucleotides match TRBD2. Germline values: CDR1 SGHTA, CDR2 FQGNSA. J lost 5 bases, V lost 2 bases, and 7 bases had no gene match. The CDR3 consists of 16 residues. Looking up the rest from reference TRBV7-2 and TRBJ2-7 gives the full variable domain: GAGVSQSPSNKVTEKGKDVELRCDPISGHTALYWYRQSLGQGLEFLIYFQGNSAPDKSGLPSDRFSAERTGGSVSTLTIQRTQQEDSAVYLCASSLSSGGAINEQYFGPGTRLTVT.